This T cell receptor (beta chain) came from a study of blood T cell repertoires in COVID-19. Whole-study context: Both acute and convalescent COVID-19 samples were obtained from the United States, Italy and Spain. PBMCs, B-cell-depleted T cells, or T cells were the source of the cDNA or gDNA that made up the material.

This CDR3 is built from 13 residues. Germline V gene sequence: CDR1 SGHRS, CDR2 YFSETQ. V lost 3 bases and J 8 bases, leaving 12 bases between the germline ends. Data came from immunoSEQ multiplex PCR; TCRdb stores just in-frame clones and leaves some out. The data contain some 150,000 clones, around 84% of them seen just once; the ten biggest clones take up 7% to 10%. Sequencing input: peripheral blood. The gene calls are TRBV5-1 and TRBJ2-4; TRBD1 might be the D (6 bases). The TCR originated in a woman in her sixties with acute or convalescent COVID-19. CDR3 sequence (DNA): TGCGCCAGCAGCTCGGACAGACCGGACATTCAGTACTTC. Translated, it gives CASSSDRPDIQYF.